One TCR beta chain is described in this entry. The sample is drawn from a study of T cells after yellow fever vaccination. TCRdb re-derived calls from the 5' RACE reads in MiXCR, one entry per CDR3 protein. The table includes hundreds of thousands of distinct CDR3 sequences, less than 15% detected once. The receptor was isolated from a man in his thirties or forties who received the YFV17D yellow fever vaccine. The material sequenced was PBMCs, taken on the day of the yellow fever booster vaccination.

The CDR3 protein is CASSAVAGEGNNEQFF. The DNA of the CDR3 is TGTGCCAGCAGTGCGGTAGCGGGAGAAGGGAACAATGAGCAGTTCTTC. This rearrangement joins TRBV12-3 or TRBV12-4 to TRBJ2-1; 9 bases match TRBD2. V lost 5 bases to trimming and J lost 5 bases; unmatched junction nucleotides: 10. There are 16 residues in the CDR3.